The sequence of this T cell receptor (beta chain) was determined in a study of OX40 agonist ivuxolimab in advanced cancers. Study background: An agonistic anti-OX40 (CD134) antibody, ivuxolimab, was used to treat the patients. The dose of intravenous ivuxolimab that patients received every 2 weeks ranged from 0.01 to 10 mg/kg. Whole-study findings and limits: On average, a greater number of expanded clones characterised CD8+ T cells relative to CD4+.

In the case of this clone: Its antigen is undetermined.

Method: immunoSEQ multiplex PCR; TCRdb's copy keeps in-frame clones and lacks some. Here the sample spans approximately 69,000 clones, around 83% being singletons. The junction had 5 bases not matched to a gene; V was cut back by 1 base and J by 8 bases. Germline CDR1 is LGHNT and CDR2 is FRNRAP. CDR3 length: 15 amino acids. V and J are TRBV12-5 and TRBJ1-6; TRBD1 matches 7 bases. The clonotype was recovered from an adult with an advanced solid tumor such as melanoma, head and neck, liver or kidney cancer. The starting material was CD4+ or CD8+ T cells sorted from blood, obtained in a trial of the OX40 agonist ivuxolimab. The CDR3 reads CASGLAQTGHSPLHF. CDR3 sequence (DNA): TGTGCTAGTGGTTTGGCCCAGACAGGGCATTCACCCCTCCACTTT.